This TCR beta chain was captured in a study of PD-1 blockade in classical Hodgkin lymphoma (dated by TCRdb to the early 2020s). In terms of the full investigation: Nivolumab dosing was 3 mg/kg intravenously every 2 weeks, continuing until either disease progression or unacceptable toxicity. The study used TCR beta sequencing and CyTOF to define a peripheral blood immune signature of response to PD-1 blockade in classical Hodgkin lymphoma.

Reading the label with the study, this specimen's time point is: cycle 4 day 1 (C4D1), after less than 7 weeks of nivolumab. Every trial patient had relapsed after autologous stem cell transplantation, and cohorts A, B and C differed in prior brentuximab vedotin exposure. The trial cohort was composed of some 57 patients with relapsed/refractory classical Hodgkin lymphoma, for whom complete response, partial response or progressive disease was recorded as best overall response. Trial patients were treated with single-agent nivolumab in the multi-cohort phase II CheckMate 205 trial. An independent review committee assessed best overall response by applying the 2007 International Working Group response criteria. Trial PBMCs were collected immediately before nivolumab initiation (C1D1) and during therapy at cycle 2 day 1 and cycle 4 day 1. After peripheral blood was drawn into 8 mL Vacutainer Cell Preparation Tubes, PBMCs were isolated by centrifugation and then cryopreserved.

Trimming takes 4 bases from V and 0 bases from J, and the germline ends sit 14 bases apart. According to the germline V gene, CDR1 reads SGHRS and CDR2 reads YFSETQ. The CDR3 goes from the cysteine to the phenylalanine over 15 residues. This entry keeps only the CDR3 DNA: 45 bases, framed from base 1. To note about this clone: Its antigen specificity is not known. No much larger clone exists at a distance of one base, and base qualities are not known.

Results the study describes overall, beyond this receptor: Lower diversity was seen in patients whose nivolumab began less than 1 year after ASCT, and these patients were left out of later analyses so that immune reconstitution would not confound the results. Baseline TCR diversity was reported as lower in newly diagnosed patients than in healthy donors, and lower still in relapsed/refractory patients. CD4+ but not CD8+ TCR diversity rose significantly by C4D1 (p=0.0027 vs p=0.16), most apparent in complete responders (p=0.02). The study covered only a single clinical trial cohort, and the causes of the repertoire differences, possibly disease activity or prior therapy, were still not defined. Trial patients with a complete response had baseline diversity similar to that of newly diagnosed patients, while partial responders and progressors had significantly lower diversity.

Genomic DNA was isolated using the Qiagen DNeasy kit from unsorted PBMCs as well as from negatively selected CD4+ and CD8+ fractions. TCR beta CDR3 regions were subjected to amplification by immunoSEQ multiplex PCR with primers that anneal to V and J segments. A synthetic immune receptor repertoire was used to minimize amplification bias, and any residual bias was removed computationally once sequencing was done. As for how the authors treated the data: Custom Python scripts were used to quantify repertoire diversity as the Shannon entropy index. Unsorted, CD4+ and CD8+ repertoires were examined separately, except in combined analyses, for which CD4+ and CD8+ sequences were merged in silico. A clone counted as expanded when the clone's frequency after treatment rose at least 2-fold relative to C1D1, and clones undetected at baseline were given a pseudocount of 0.5. Singleton clones were defined as clones with 0 or 1 copy at C1D1, and non-singleton clones were defined as clones with 2 or more copies. Clones expanded in unsorted samples were labelled as CD4+, CD8+ or unknown by matching protein sequences in sorted samples from the same patient. Wilcoxon tests were applied to paired samples to test diversity changes from C1D1 to C4D1. In its TCRdb copy, this immuneACCESS table keeps in-frame sequences only and misses some clones. Where compared with another copy, unresolved V genes explain less than half of these, and the others have no known cause. V, J and clone size are taken as reported in that table, and D and trimming were inferred from the DNA itself. Counted in this sample were 20,000 to 25,000 clones; around 68% of them appeared once. The ten largest clones add up to less than 35% of the sample.

Recombination linked TRBV5-1 to TRBJ2-7; the D gene assignment is perhaps TRBD1 or TRBD2, with each matching 5 bases. The sequence was collected from a human donor with classical Hodgkin lymphoma. The specimen comprised peripheral blood mononuclear cells (PBMCs), sampled before the fourth cycle of nivolumab. The DNA sequence is TGCGCCAGCAGCCCCGAGGGGATACCCTCCTACGAGCAGTACTTC. Translated, this is CASSPEGIPSYEQYF.